This T cell receptor beta chain was recovered during a study of blood T cell repertoires in COVID-19. About the study: Samples representing acute and convalescent COVID-19 were sourced from the United States, Italy and Spain. Sources were T cells, B-cell-depleted T cells, or PBMCs; the material itself was cDNA or gDNA.

Authors' processing steps: Amplification of reference gene primers provided the estimated nucleated cell counts. The repertoire was sequenced with immunoSEQ multiplex PCR; TCRdb's copy has only in-frame clones and lacks some. V, J and clone size reflect that table, while D and trimming were determined from the DNA. This sample has tens of thousands of clones, with around 83% found just once. In Seattle, patients joined the study during active infection and were tracked longitudinally. This CDR3 spans 17 amino acids. The germline V gene encodes CDR1 SGHVS and CDR2 FQNEAQ. V lost 2 bases, J lost 2 bases, and 16 bases lay in between.

This clonotype was sampled from a young man with COVID-19, enrolled during active disease. Sequencing input: peripheral blood. V is TRBV7-8 and J is TRBJ1-5; D is uncertain. The CDR3 loop reads CASSLYSERDGNQPQHF. Written as DNA, the CDR3 is TGTGCCAGCAGCTTATATTCTGAGCGAGACGGCAATCAGCCCCAGCATTTT.